This passage covers 9 T cell receptor beta chains from one sample sequenced in a study of blood T cells in healthy people across ages. The second PCR ran about 6 to 12 cycles with a sample-barcoded 5' primer and J-beta primers. In TCRdb, the 5' RACE reads were re-called with MiXCR into one record per CDR3 protein. The sample includes around 1.7 million distinct CDR3 sequences, roughly 27% seen only once; the top ten take 7.7%. The source material was blood. The receptors were gathered from a woman aged 30 to 39 in good health.

The chain carries TRBV5-1 and TRBJ1-2; the D is unclear. The CDR3 is 15 amino acids. V shed 0 bases and J shed 2 bases, with 11 bases lying between them. The germline CDR1 and CDR2 sequences are SGHRS and YFSETQ. CDR3 bases: TGCGCCAGCAGCTTGGACGTCAACCAAAACTATGGCTACACCTTC. Its protein product is CASSLDVNQNYGYTF.

The CDR3 sequence is CSARKQPGLSETQYF. Written as DNA, the CDR3 is TGCAGTGCTAGAAAGCAGCCAGGGTTGAGCGAGACCCAGTACTTC. The J gene is TRBJ2-5, the V gene TRBV20-1; possible D gene TRBD1, 5 bases. The germline V gene encodes CDR1 DFQATT and CDR2 SNEGSKA (reference sequence). Trimming took 2 bases from V and 5 from J, leaving 18 bases between them. The CDR3 loop spans 15 amino acids.

This clonotype has only a few counts. V gene TRBV24-1 combines with J gene TRBJ2-1; maybe TRBD2 (6 bases). This CDR3 is built from 16 residues. The V gene lost 3 bases and the J gene lost 0 bases, with 11 bases spanning the gap. The germline V gene has CDR1 KGHDR and CDR2 SFDVKD. In nucleotides, the CDR3 is TGTGCCACCAGTGATCCGAATAGCGGCTCCTACAATGAGCAGTTCTTC. Translating it yields CATSDPNSGSYNEQFF.

This clonotype was recorded many times. The CDR3 bases are TGCAGTGCTAGTACGACAGCCCAAGAGACCCAGTACTTC. Residues: CSASTTAQETQYF. V and J are TRBV20-1 and TRBJ2-5; D may be TRBD1 (5 bases). This CDR3 contains 13 residues. From germline, CDR1 is DFQATT and CDR2 SNEGSKA (reference sequence). V lost 3 bases to trimming and J lost 1 base, with 9 bases between them.

This clonotype was picked up many times. The V gene is TRBV29-1, the J gene TRBJ2-1, with 10 bases lining up with TRBD2. Germline CDR1 is SQVTM and CDR2 is ANQGSEA. V lost 6 bases and J lost 1; bases outside the gene matches: 3. This CDR3 has 14 amino acids. In DNA, the CDR3 is TGCAGCGTCGTAGCGGGAGGATCCTACAATGAGCAGTTCTTC. It is translated as CSVVAGGSYNEQFF.

On this clonotype itself: A read error is possible here, since a much larger clone lies one base away. The rearrangement uses TRBV29-1 and TRBJ1-2; no clear D gene. CDR3 length equals 13 residues. V was trimmed by 0 bases and J by 3 bases, leaving 8 bases between them. Per the germline V gene, CDR1 is SQVTM and CDR2 is ANQGSEA. CDR3 sequence (DNA): TGCAGCGTTGAAGACGGCCTTTACTATGGCTACACCTTC. Translating it yields CSVEDGLYYGYTF.

V and J are TRBV12-3 or TRBV12-4 and TRBJ2-5; 10 bases agree with TRBD1. With the DNA end fitting TRBJ2-7 better, the J assignment may be wrong. The CDR3 is 13 amino acids. CDR3: CASRGTGETEQYF. Written as DNA, the CDR3 is TGTGCCAGCAGGGGGACAGGGGAAACCGAGCAGTACTTC.

The chain uses TRBV2 and TRBJ1-1, with 7 bases matching TRBD1. In germline, CDR1 is SNHLY, CDR2 FYNNEI. The CDR3 consists of 13 residues. V dropped 6 bases and J dropped 3; count of bases not matched to a gene: 4. The CDR3 loop is CASRRQGYTEAFF. CDR3 sequence (DNA): TGTGCCAGCAGACGACAGGGATACACTGAAGCTTTCTTT. The full variable domain, completed using reference TRBV2 and TRBJ1-1, is EPEVTQTPSHQVTQMGQEVILRCVPISNHLYFYWYRQILGQKVEFLVSFYNNEISEKSEIFDDQFSVERPDGSNFTLKIRSTKLEDSAMYFCASRRQGYTEAFFGQGTRLTVV.

The chain couples TRBV9 to TRBJ2-5; 10 positions match TRBD2. V dropped 0 bases and J dropped 2; count of bases not matched to a gene: 7. Germline V gene lookup returns CDR1 SGDLS and CDR2 YYNGEE. The CDR3 length is 17 residues. The CDR3: CASSVGPSGGPQETQYF. The CDR3 DNA reads as TGTGCCAGCAGCGTAGGCCCTAGCGGGGGCCCGCAAGAGACCCAGTACTTC.